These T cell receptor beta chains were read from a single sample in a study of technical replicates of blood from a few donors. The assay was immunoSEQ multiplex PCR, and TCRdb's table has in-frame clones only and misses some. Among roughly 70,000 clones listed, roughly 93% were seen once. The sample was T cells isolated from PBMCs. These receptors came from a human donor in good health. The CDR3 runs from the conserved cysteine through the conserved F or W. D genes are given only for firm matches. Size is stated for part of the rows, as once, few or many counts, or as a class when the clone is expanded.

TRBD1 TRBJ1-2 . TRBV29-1 TGCAGCGTTGTTCCCGGGACAGGGGCCTATGGCTACACCTTC CSVVPGTGAYGYTF
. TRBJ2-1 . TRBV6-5 TGTGCCAGCAGTTACTCGGCTAGCTACAATGAGCAGTTCTTC CASSYSASYNEQFF
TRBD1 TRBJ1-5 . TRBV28 TGTGCCAGCAGTTCGACCGGGACAGGAGATCGGCCCCAGCATTTT CASSSTGTGDRPQHF
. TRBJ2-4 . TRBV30 TGTGCCTGGAGTGTTACTCTAGCCAAAAACATTCAGTACTTC CAWSVTLAKNIQYF
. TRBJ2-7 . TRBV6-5 TGTGCCAGCAGTTACAAGGGACCAGGGGCCAACGAGCAGTACTTC CASSYKGPGANEQYF
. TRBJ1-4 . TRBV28 TGTGCCAGCAGTTTATTTAGGGGTGAAAAACTGTTTTTT CASSLFRGEKLFF
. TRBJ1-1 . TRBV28 TGTGCCAGCAAAAGGAGGTCGAACACTGAAGCTTTCTTT CASKRRSNTEAFF
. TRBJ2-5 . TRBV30 TGTGCCTGGAGTGTATATCTGGAGACCCAGTACTTC CAWSVYLETQYF
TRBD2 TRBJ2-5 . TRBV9 TGTGCCAGCAGCGAGTCGGGACTAGCACAAGAGACCCAGTACTTC CASSESGLAQETQYF
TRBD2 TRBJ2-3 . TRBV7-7 TGTGCTAGCAACCGACTAGCGCGGACAGATACGCAGTATTTT CASNRLARTDTQYF
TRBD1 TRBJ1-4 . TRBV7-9 TGTGCCAGCAGCTTCTTGGGACAGGGTAATGAAAAACTGTTTTTT CASSFLGQGNEKLFF
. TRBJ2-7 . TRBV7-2 TGTGCCAGCAGCATAATTATCTCCTACGAGCAGTACTTC CASSIIISYEQYF
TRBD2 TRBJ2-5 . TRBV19 TGTGCCAGTAGCCCTGGACTAGCGGAACTAACCGAGACCCAGTACTTC CASSPGLAELTETQYF
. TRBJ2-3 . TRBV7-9 TGTGCCAGCAGCTCAACAGACAGAGCGACAGATACGCAGTATTTT CASSSTDRATDTQYF
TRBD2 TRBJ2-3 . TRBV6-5 TGTGCCAGCAGTTACAGCGGGATTAGCACAGATACGCAGTATTTT CASSYSGISTDTQYF
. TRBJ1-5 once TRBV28 TGTGCCAGCACCGGTCCCCCGCCAGGGGAGAAGCAGCCCCAGCATTTT CASTGPPPGEKQPQHF
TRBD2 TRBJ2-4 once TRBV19 TGTGCCAGTACCCCGCGGGAGGCCAAAAACATTCAGTACTTC CASTPREAKNIQYF
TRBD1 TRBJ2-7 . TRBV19 TGTGCCAGTAGTTTTGGAACCGGGACAGATTACGAGCAGTACTTC CASSFGTGTDYEQYF
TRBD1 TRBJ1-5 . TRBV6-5 TGTGCCAGCAGGGCTCAGGGGGCTAGCAATCAGCCCCAGCATTTT CASRAQGASNQPQHF
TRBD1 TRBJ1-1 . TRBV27 TGTGCCAGCAGCCGTGGGGCGTGGACAGGAGCTTTCTTT CASSRGAWTGAFF
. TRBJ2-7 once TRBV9 TGTGCCAGCAGCCCTAGCACCCTTCCTCAGGCCTACGAGCAGTACTTC CASSPSTLPQAYEQYF
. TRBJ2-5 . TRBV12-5 TGTGCTAGTGGTTTGACCGTCGGGGAGACCCAGTACTTC CASGLTVGETQYF
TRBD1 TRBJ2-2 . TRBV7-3 TGTGCCAGCAGTCAGACGGCCGGGACAGGGGATATCGGGGAGCTGTTTTTT CASSQTAGTGDIGELFF
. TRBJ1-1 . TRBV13 TGTGCCAGCAGCGAAAGTGGGGGCAAAGCTTTCTTT CASSESGGKAFF
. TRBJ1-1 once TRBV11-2 TGTGCCAGCAGCTTAGCCGGCGGATACACTGAAGCTTTCTTT CASSLAGGYTEAFF
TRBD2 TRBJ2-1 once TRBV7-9 TGTGCCAGCAGCCCGGGACTAGCGCTGACTGATGAGCAGTTCTTC CASSPGLALTDEQFF
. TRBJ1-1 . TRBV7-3 TGTGCCAGCAGCCCCCCTCAGGGGCGGGCTTTCTTT CASSPPQGRAFF
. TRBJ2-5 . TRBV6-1 TGTGCCAGCAGTCTGGTTAGAGGGCAAGAGACCCAGTACTTC CASSLVRGQETQYF
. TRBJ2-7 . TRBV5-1 TGCGCCAGCAGCTTGGTAGGACAGAGCTCCTACGAGCAGTACTTC CASSLVGQSSYEQYF
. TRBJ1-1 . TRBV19 TGTGCCAGTAGTATAGATCAAGAGGTCGAGGCTTTCTTT CASSIDQEVEAFF
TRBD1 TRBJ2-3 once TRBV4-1 TGCGCCAGCAGCCAAACAGGGGGCGGCACAGATACGCAGTATTTT CASSQTGGGTDTQYF
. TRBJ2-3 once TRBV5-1 TGCGCCAGCAGCTCTCACAACACAGATACGCAGTATTTT CASSSHNTDTQYF
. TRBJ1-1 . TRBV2 TGTGCCATCTTGACAGTCACTGAAGCTTTCTTT CAILTVTEAFF
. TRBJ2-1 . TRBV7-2 TGTGCCAGCAGCTTAGATTCAGGACTCTACAATGAGCAGTTCTTC CASSLDSGLYNEQFF
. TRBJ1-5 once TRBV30 TGTGCCTGGAGCTCCGTATATAGCAATCAGCCCCAGCATTTT CAWSSVYSNQPQHF
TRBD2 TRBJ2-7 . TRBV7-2 TGTGCCAGCAGCTTACAATCGGCTAGCGGGACCTACGAGCAGTACTTC CASSLQSASGTYEQYF
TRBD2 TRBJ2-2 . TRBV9 TGTGCCAGCAGCGCGGGGGGCACCGGGGAGCTGTTTTTT CASSAGGTGELFF
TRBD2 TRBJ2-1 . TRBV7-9 TGTGCCAGCAGCAAAGGACTAGCGGGAAACAATGAGCAGTTCTTC CASSKGLAGNNEQFF
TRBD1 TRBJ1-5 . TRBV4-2 TGTGCCAGCAGCCAAGATCGGACAGGTTATAGCAATCAGCCCCAGCATTTT CASSQDRTGYSNQPQHF
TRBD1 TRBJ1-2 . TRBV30 TGTGCCTGGCATACAGGGGGAGAGGATGGCTACACCTTC CAWHTGGEDGYTF
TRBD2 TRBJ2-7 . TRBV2 TGTGCCAGCAGTGTCCCCCCAGGACTAGCGGGCTCCTACGAGCAGTACTTC CASSVPPGLAGSYEQYF
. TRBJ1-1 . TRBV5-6 TGTGCCAGCAGCCAAGGACAGATAAGTATGAACACTGAAGCTTTCTTT CASSQGQISMNTEAFF
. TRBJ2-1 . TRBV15 TGTGCCACCAGCAGAGACAGGGGGGCTTACAATGAGCAGTTCTTC CATSRDRGAYNEQFF
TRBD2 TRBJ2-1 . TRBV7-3 TGTGCCAGCAGCTTAAGGGCCGGGACTAGCGGGAGATCCAATGAGCAGTTCTTC CASSLRAGTSGRSNEQFF
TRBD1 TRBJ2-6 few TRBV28 TGTGCCAGCAGTAAGCCCGGGACAGGGTCTGGGGCCAACGTCCTGACTTTC CASSKPGTGSGANVLTF
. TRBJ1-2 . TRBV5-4 TGTGCCAGCAGCTTGGTGGGAGGGGGGGCTCAGGACGATGGCTACACCTTC CASSLVGGGAQDDGYTF
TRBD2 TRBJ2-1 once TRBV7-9 TGTGCCAGCAGCTTAGTGGCAGCGGGAGAGCAGTTCTTC CASSLVAAGEQFF
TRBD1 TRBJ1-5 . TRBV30 TGTGCCTGGAGTGCCGACAGGGACCAGCCCCAGCATTTT CAWSADRDQPQHF
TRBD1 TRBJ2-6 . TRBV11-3 TGTGCCAGCAGCTTATACCCCGGGCGTCAGGGGGCATGGGGGGCCAACGTCCTGACTTTC CASSLYPGRQGAWGANVLTF
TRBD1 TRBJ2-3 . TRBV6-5 TGTGCCAGCAGTTATGGGACAGCCGCCACAGATACGCAGTATTTT CASSYGTAATDTQYF
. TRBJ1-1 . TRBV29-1 TGCAGCGGAACAGGGAACACTGAAGCTTTCTTT CSGTGNTEAFF
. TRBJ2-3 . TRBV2 TGTGCCAGCAGGGGCTTAGATAAAGATACGCAGTATTTT CASRGLDKDTQYF
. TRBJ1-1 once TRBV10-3 TGTGCCATCAGTTACGGGACTGAAGCTTTCTTT CAISYGTEAFF
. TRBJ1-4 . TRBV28 TGTGCCAGCAGTTTGGGACAACACAATGAAAAACTGTTTTTT CASSLGQHNEKLFF
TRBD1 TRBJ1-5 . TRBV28 TGTGCCAGCAGTTCTGACAGGGGAGGTCAGCCCCAGCATTTT CASSSDRGGQPQHF
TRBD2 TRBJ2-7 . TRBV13 TGTGCCAGCAGCTTGAGACTAGCGGGAGTTGAATACGAGCAGTACTTC CASSLRLAGVEYEQYF
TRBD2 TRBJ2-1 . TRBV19 TGTGCCAGTAGTATGTGGCGGGAGGTTCACAATGAGCAGTTCTTC CASSMWREVHNEQFF